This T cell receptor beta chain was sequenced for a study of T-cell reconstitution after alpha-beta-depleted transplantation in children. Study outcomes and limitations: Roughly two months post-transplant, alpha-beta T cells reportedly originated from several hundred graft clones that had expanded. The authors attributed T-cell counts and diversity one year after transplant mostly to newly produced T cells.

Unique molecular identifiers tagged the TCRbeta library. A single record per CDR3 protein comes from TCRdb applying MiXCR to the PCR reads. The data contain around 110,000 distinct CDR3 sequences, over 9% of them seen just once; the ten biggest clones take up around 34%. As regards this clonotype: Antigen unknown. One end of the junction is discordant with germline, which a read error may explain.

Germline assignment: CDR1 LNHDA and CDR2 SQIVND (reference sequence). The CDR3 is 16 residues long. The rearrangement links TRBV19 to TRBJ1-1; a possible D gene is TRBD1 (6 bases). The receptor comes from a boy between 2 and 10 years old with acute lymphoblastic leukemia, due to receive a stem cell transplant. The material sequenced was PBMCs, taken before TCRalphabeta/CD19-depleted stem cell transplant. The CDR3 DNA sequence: TGTGCCAGTAGTCTCACATCGGACAGAAAGAACACTGAATCTTTCTTT. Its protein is CASSLTSDRKNTESFF.